The 8 T cell receptor beta chains below all came from one sample that was sequenced in a study of T cell responses to AZD1222 COVID-19 vaccine. Some clones are missing from TCRdb's copy, which holds only in-frame ones; the method was immunoSEQ multiplex PCR. Here the sample spans approximately 110,000 clones, just under 90% being singletons. The sample was peripheral blood, taken on day 0 of AZD1222 vaccination. These receptors were taken from an adult in good health.

This chain joins TRBV28 and TRBJ2-2; 9 positions agree with TRBD2. CDR3 size: 14 residues. Germline assignment: CDR1 MDHEN and CDR2 SYDVKM. The V segment lost 6 bases and the J segment 4 bases; nucleotides outside the gene matches: 3. CDR3 sequence reads: CASRGLAFTGELFF. DNA for the CDR3: TGTGCCAGCAGGGGACTAGCTTTCACCGGGGAGCTGTTTTTT.

The chain combines TRBV6-4 with TRBJ1-6; D unresolved. Trimming removed 0 bases at V and 7 bases at J, with 7 bases between. The CDR3 has 14 amino acids. The V gene's germline CDR1 is MRHNA and CDR2 SNTAGT. As DNA, the CDR3 is TGTGCCAGCAGTGACTCGATGGGGAATTCACCCCTCCACTTT. Protein product: CASSDSMGNSPLHF.

The sample holds one count of this clone. The J gene is TRBJ1-3, the V gene TRBV9; weak D call: TRBD1 (5 bases). CDR3 length: 15 residues. From germline, CDR1 is SGDLS and CDR2 YYNGEE. Trimming shortened V by 5 bases and J by 0 bases, and 12 bases separated the two germline ends. The CDR3 coding sequence is TGTGCCAGCAGATTGCGACAGAGCTCTGGAAACACCATATATTTT. Translation gives CASRLRQSSGNTIYF.

The chain employs TRBV29-1 and TRBJ1-4, with a possible D match to TRBD1 (5 bases). Trimming shortened V by 4 bases and J by 3 bases, and 15 bases separated the two germline ends. CDR1 and CDR2 from the germline V gene are SQVTM and ANQGSEA. The CDR3 runs to 15 residues. CDR3 nucleotides: TGCAGCGTTGCTCCTACAGGTGCATCTAATGAAAAACTGTTTTTT. It encodes CSVAPTGASNEKLFF.

The rearrangement joins TRBV7-9 to TRBJ1-1, with D possibly TRBD1 on 6 matching bases. Germline assignment: CDR1 SEHNR and CDR2 FQNEAQ (reference sequence). V was cut by 6 bases and J by 3 bases, with 14 bases left in between. The CDR3 is made up of 14 amino acids. Here the CDR3 reads CASSRTARDTEAFF. For the CDR3, the DNA is TGTGCCAGCAGTAGGACAGCCCGGGACACTGAAGCTTTCTTT.

This chain connects TRBV9 to TRBJ2-5, with D possibly being TRBD1 (6 bases). The CDR3 length is 16 residues. Trimming left V 4 bases short and J 1 base short, with 17 bases between. Per germline, CDR1 SGDLS and CDR2 YYNGEE. The CDR3 sequence: CASSPTGMGPQETQYF. For the CDR3, the DNA is TGTGCCAGCAGCCCTACAGGGATGGGACCCCAAGAGACCCAGTACTTC.

This chain links TRBV24-1 with TRBJ1-1; 7 bases match TRBD1. The trim removed 9 bases at V and 1 base at J, leaving 4 bases unmatched. The CDR3 runs to 13 residues. Germline-derived CDR1 and CDR2 are KGHDR and SFDVKD. The CDR3 protein is CATAGQANTEAFF. CDR3 coding DNA: TGTGCCACCGCAGGACAGGCGAACACTGAAGCTTTCTTT.

This chain connects TRBV29-1 to TRBJ2-5; 9 bases are shared with TRBD1. This CDR3 contains 12 residues. Trimming took 7 bases from V and 3 from J; bases not matched to a gene: 3. From germline, CDR1 is SQVTM and CDR2 ANQGSEA. For the CDR3, the DNA is TGCAGCGCCCGGACAGGGGAAGAGACCCAGTACTTC. Amino acid sequence: CSARTGEETQYF.